A single sample gave rise to the 14 T cell receptor beta chains below, sequenced in a study of T cells in Graves' hyperthyroidism and ophthalmopathy. RNA transcripts were the template for amplifying TCR beta CDR3 regions. First-round RT-PCR with HTBI primers amplified the TCR CDR3 region. TCRdb recomputed calls from the multiplex PCR reads with MiXCR, one row per CDR3 protein. The sample shows around 340,000 distinct CDR3 sequences, roughly 20% of them seen only once. Source material: blood. Receptors originate from a woman aged 35 to 49 with Graves' ophthalmopathy.

This clonotype was recorded at least ten times. The chain uses TRBV9 and TRBJ2-7; D is perhaps TRBD2 (6 bases). Per germline, CDR1 SGDLS and CDR2 YYNGEE. CDR3 length: 15 residues. The germline V and J ends were trimmed by 2 bases and 3 bases, with 15 bases remaining between them. The DNA of the CDR3 is TGTGCCAGCAGCGTCGGGACTCATACCGGCTACGAGCAGTACTTC. Translated: CASSVGTHTGYEQYF.

This clonotype was recorded a few times. At one end, the junction sequence differs from germline, possibly due to a read error. DNA of the CDR3: TGTGCCAGCAGTATCCCGGGACAGGGAGGACAAGAGACCCAGTATTTC. This gives the protein CASSIPGQGGQETQYF. V gene TRBV28 combines with J gene TRBJ2-5; 9 bases agree with TRBD1. This CDR3 is 16 amino acids long. The V gene's germline CDR1 is MDHEN and CDR2 SYDVKM.

Remarks on this clonotype: A much larger clone differs by one base, so this may be a read error. The chain recombines TRBV9 with TRBJ1-1, with no clear D. The CDR3 is made up of 16 amino acids. Germline CDR1 is SGDLS and CDR2 is YYNGEE. CDR3 region: CAISVATTTQHHEAFF. The CDR3, as DNA: TGTGCCATCAGCGTAGCTACGACGACGCAGCACCATGAAGCTTTCTTT.

The rearrangement links TRBV4-3 to TRBJ2-7, with TRBD2 matching over 10 bases. The V and J ends lost 0 bases and 7 bases, in that order; junction bases with no gene match: 12. The CDR3 is 17 amino acids. Germline V CDR1 and CDR2: LGHNA, YSLEER. The CDR3 DNA is TGCGCCAGCAGCCAAGATCACACTAGCGGGATGGGAGGAGAGCAGTACTTC. Translated: CASSQDHTSGMGGEQYF.

The sample holds many counts of this clonotype. The chain has TRBV20-1 and TRBJ1-5, with 7 nucleotides matching TRBD1. The CDR3 contains 14 residues. CDR1 DFQATT and CDR2 SNEGSKA come from the germline V gene (reference sequence). Germline trimming cut 1 base from V and 3 bases from J; bases unmatched to any gene: 3. CDR3 sequence: CSARGTGNNQPQHF. DNA for the CDR3: TGCAGTGCTAGAGGGACAGGCAACAATCAGCCCCAGCATTTT.

There are many counts of this clonotype. The chain has TRBV30 and TRBJ1-1; D is unclear. V lost 3 bases, J lost 8 bases, and 16 bases lay in between. Germline V lookup: CDR1 GTSNPN, CDR2 SVGIG (reference sequence). The CDR3 length is 13 residues. The DNA of the CDR3 is TGTGCCTGGAGAGCCGCTGGGTGGCTCGAAGCTTTCTTT. Translation: CAWRAAGWLEAFF.

Ten or more counts support this clonotype. CDR3 in amino acids: CASSLASGRLNTEAFF. CDR3 sequence (DNA): TGCGCCAGCAGCTTGGCCTCGGGACGGCTGAACACTGAAGCTTTCTTT. The chain employs TRBV5-1 and TRBJ1-1, with D possibly being TRBD1 (5 bases). Per germline, CDR1 SGHRS and CDR2 YFSETQ. The length of the CDR3 is 16 residues. V was cut by 0 bases and J by 0 bases, with 12 bases left in between.

This clonotype was recorded at least ten times. V is TRBV3-1 and J is TRBJ2-3; D is unresolved. The V gene lost 1 base and the J gene lost 3 bases, with 2 bases spanning the gap. Looked up from germline, CDR1 is LGHDT and CDR2 is YNNKEL (reference sequence). The CDR3 runs 12 residues. CDR3 in amino acids: CASSQVTDTQYF. DNA of the CDR3: TGTGCCAGCAGCCAAGTGACAGATACGCAGTATTTT.

The table lists this clonotype with a count of one. At one end, the junction sequence differs from germline, possibly due to a read error. The rearrangement links TRBV7-2 to TRBJ2-7; 8 bases are a match to TRBD2. The germline CDR1 and CDR2 sequences are SGHTA and FQGNSA. This CDR3 has 13 residues. The CDR3 nucleotides are TGTGCCAGCAGCCTAGCGAATAGCGGGAAGGAGTACTTC. Residues: CASSLANSGKEYF.

This clonotype came up many times. The chain recombines TRBV6-2 or TRBV6-3 with TRBJ1-5; 11 nucleotides line up with TRBD1. The junction had 12 bases not matched to a gene; V was cut back by 6 bases and J by 2 bases. This CDR3 contains 18 residues. The germline CDR1 and CDR2 sequences are MNHEY and SVGEGT. The CDR3 coding sequence is TGTGCCAGCAGCCGGACAGGGGGCAACGGTGGTGGCAATCAGCCCCAGCATTTT. Protein product: CASSRTGGNGGGNQPQHF.

The chain joins TRBV28 to TRBJ1-6; D not resolved. The CDR3 is 14 residues long. V dropped 1 base and J dropped 10 bases, with 11 bases sitting between them. Germline V lookup: CDR1 MDHEN, CDR2 SYDVKM. As DNA, the CDR3 is TGTGCCAGCAGTTTATCGGGCCCGGTGTCACCCCTCCACTTT. It translates to CASSLSGPVSPLHF.

This clonotype was seen repeatedly, ten times or more. This chain uses TRBV11-2 with TRBJ2-5; tentatively, D is TRBD2 (6 bases). Germline V gives CDR1 SGHAT, CDR2 FQNNGV. Trimming removed 5 bases at V and 5 bases at J, with 18 bases between. The CDR3 is 15 amino acids. The CDR3: CASSLLHGREETQYF. The CDR3 region has the DNA TGTGCCAGCAGCCTACTTCATGGACGGGAGGAGACCCAGTACTTC.

This clonotype was counted many times. V and J are TRBV30 and TRBJ2-7; 8 bases are shared with TRBD1. CDR1 is GTSNPN, CDR2 SVGIG, per germline (reference sequence). The V and J ends lost 2 bases and 2 bases, in that order; junction bases with no gene match: 2. The CDR3 is 13 residues long. CDR3 nucleotides: TGTGCCTGGAGTACGGACAGGGCCTACGAGCAGTACTTC. It is translated as CAWSTDRAYEQYF.

This clonotype was counted many times. The rearrangement joins TRBV5-1 to TRBJ2-7; possible D gene TRBD2, 6 bases. Germline CDR1 and CDR2: SGHRS and YFSETQ. The V and J ends lost 0 bases and 0 bases respectively, with 10 bases between them. The CDR3 loop spans 15 amino acids. As DNA, the CDR3 is TGCGCCAGCAGCTTGGCTAGCGCGACCTCCTACGAGCAGTACTTC. Protein sequence: CASSLASATSYEQYF.